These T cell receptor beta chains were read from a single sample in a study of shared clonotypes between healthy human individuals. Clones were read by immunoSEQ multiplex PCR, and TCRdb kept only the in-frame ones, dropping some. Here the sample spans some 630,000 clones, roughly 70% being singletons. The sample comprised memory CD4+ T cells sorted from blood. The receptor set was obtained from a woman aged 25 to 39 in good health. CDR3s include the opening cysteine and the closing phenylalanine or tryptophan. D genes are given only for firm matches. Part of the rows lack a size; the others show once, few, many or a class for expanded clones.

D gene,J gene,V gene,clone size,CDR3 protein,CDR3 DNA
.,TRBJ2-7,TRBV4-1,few,CASSQVQAGPHEQYF,TGCGCCAGCAGCCAAGTTCAGGCAGGGCCCCACGAGCAGTACTTC
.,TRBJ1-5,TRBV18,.,CASSPRAYSNQPQHF,TGTGCCAGCTCACCACGCGCATATAGCAATCAGCCCCAGCATTTT
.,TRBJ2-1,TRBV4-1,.,CASRQVGTGSSYNEQFF,TGCGCCAGCAGACAAGTGGGGACGGGATCCTCCTACAATGAGCAGTTCTTC
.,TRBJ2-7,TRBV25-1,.,CASSDRGGVEQYF,TGTGCCAGCAGTGACAGGGGCGGGGTCGAGCAGTACTTC
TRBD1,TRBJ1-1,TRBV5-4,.,CASSPNAGQGNTEAFF,TGTGCCAGCAGCCCGAATGCGGGACAGGGGAACACTGAAGCTTTCTTT
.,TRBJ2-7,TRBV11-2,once,CASSPSPVEGGEQYF,TGTGCCAGCAGTCCCTCCCCAGTTGAGGGAGGCGAGCAGTACTTC
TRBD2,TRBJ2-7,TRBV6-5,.,CASREGSGNVGEQYF,TGTGCCAGCAGGGAGGGTAGCGGGAACGTAGGCGAGCAGTACTTC
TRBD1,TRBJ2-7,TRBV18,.,CASSPRDSLNGEQYF,TGTGCCAGCTCACCACGGGACAGCTTAAACGGCGAGCAGTACTTC
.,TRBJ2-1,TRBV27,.,CASSLDRLNNEQFF,TGTGCCAGCAGTTTGGATCGGCTTAACAATGAGCAGTTCTTC
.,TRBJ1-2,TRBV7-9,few,CASSLALFEPNYGYTF,TGTGCCAGCAGCTTAGCGCTTTTTGAGCCTAACTATGGCTACACCTTC
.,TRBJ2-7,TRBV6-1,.,CASSGSNRLSYEQYF,TGTGCCAGCAGCGGGTCGAACAGGCTCTCCTACGAGCAGTACTTC
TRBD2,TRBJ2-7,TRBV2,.,CASSRTSGPYEQYF,TGTGCCAGCAGTAGGACTAGCGGTCCCTACGAGCAGTACTTC
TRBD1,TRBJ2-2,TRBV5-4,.,CASSLAGTGYTGELFF,TGTGCCAGCAGCTTGGCGGGGACAGGGTACACCGGGGAGCTGTTTTTT
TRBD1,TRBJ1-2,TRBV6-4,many,CASSDLQGANGYTF,TGTGCCAGCAGTGACCTTCAGGGGGCTAATGGCTACACCTTC
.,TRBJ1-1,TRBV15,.,CATSRDFRNTEAFF,TGTGCCACCAGCAGAGATTTTCGGAACACTGAAGCTTTCTTT
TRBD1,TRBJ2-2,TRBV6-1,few,CASRYDRARGELFF,TGTGCCAGCAGATATGACAGGGCGCGGGGGGAGCTGTTTTTT
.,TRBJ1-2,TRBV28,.,CASSYEESYGYTF,TGTGCCAGCAGTTACGAGGAGTCCTATGGCTACACCTTC
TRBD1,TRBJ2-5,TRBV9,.,CASSVGGQRQETQYF,TGTGCCAGCAGCGTAGGGGGACAGAGACAAGAGACCCAGTACTTC
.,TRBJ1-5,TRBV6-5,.,CASSYSRFSNQPQHF,TGTGCCAGCAGTTACTCCCGGTTTAGCAATCAGCCCCAGCATTTT
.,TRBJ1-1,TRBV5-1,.,CASSLNLWVSEAFF,TGCGCCAGCAGCTTAAATTTGTGGGTTTCGGAAGCTTTCTTT
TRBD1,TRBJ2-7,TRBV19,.,CASSRQGRAYEQYF,TGTGCCAGTAGTCGACAGGGGCGGGCCTACGAGCAGTACTTC
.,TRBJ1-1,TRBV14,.,CASSPDGRAEAFF,TGTGCCAGCAGCCCAGACGGCCGGGCTGAAGCTTTCTTT
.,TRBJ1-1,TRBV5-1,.,CASSLAAGMAFF,TGCGCCAGCAGCTTGGCGGCAGGGATGGCTTTCTTT
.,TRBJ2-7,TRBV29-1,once,CSARQSSYEQYF,TGCAGTGCAAGACAGAGCTCCTACGAGCAGTACTTC
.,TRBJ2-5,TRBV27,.,CASSLAVVSGKETQYF,TGTGCCAGCAGTTTGGCCGTAGTTTCGGGGAAAGAGACCCAGTACTTC
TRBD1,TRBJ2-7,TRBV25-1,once,CASTPGQTYEQYF,TGTGCCAGCACTCCGGGACAGACCTACGAGCAGTACTTC
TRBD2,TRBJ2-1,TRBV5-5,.,CASSSVTGGPNEQFF,TGTGCCAGCAGCTCAGTAACGGGAGGGCCGAATGAGCAGTTCTTC
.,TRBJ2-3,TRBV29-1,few,CSVVTASTDTQYF,TGCAGCGTTGTGACGGCTAGCACAGATACGCAGTATTTT
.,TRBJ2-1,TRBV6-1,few,CASSELFGTGSSKQFF,TGTGCCAGCAGTGAATTGTTCGGGACGGGGTCTTCAAAGCAGTTCTTC
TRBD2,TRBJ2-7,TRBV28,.,CASIRSGNYEQYF,TGTGCCAGCATTCGTAGCGGGAACTACGAGCAGTACTTC
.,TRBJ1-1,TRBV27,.,CASVNRREAFF,TGTGCCAGCGTTAACAGAAGGGAAGCTTTCTTT
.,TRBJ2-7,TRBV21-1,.,CASSKHRGEVGDRVFNEQYF,TGTGCCAGCAGCAAACACCGTGGAGAGGTGGGGGACAGGGTATTCAACGAGCAGTACTTC
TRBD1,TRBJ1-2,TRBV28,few,CASSLGGTGFHGYTF,TGTGCCAGCAGTTTGGGGGGGACAGGGTTCCATGGCTACACCTTC
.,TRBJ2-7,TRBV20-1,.,CSARGEYEQYF,TGCAGTGCTAGGGGCGAGTACGAGCAGTACTTC
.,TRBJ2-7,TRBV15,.,CATSPGTSRTYEQYF,TGTGCCACCAGCCCTGGAACTAGCAGAACCTACGAGCAGTACTTC
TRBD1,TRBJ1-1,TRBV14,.,CASSQVGTGVGTEAFF,TGTGCCAGCAGCCAAGTCGGGACAGGGGTGGGCACTGAAGCTTTCTTT
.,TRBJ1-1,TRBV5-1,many,CASSFSVRNTEAFF,TGCGCCAGCAGCTTCTCAGTTAGGAACACTGAAGCTTTCTTT
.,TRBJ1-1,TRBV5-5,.,CASSFSVGHEAFF,TGTGCCAGCAGCTTTTCGGTCGGTCATGAAGCTTTCTTT
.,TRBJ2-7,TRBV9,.,CASSAGSLSYEQYF,TGTGCCAGCAGCGCCGGTTCGTTATCCTACGAGCAGTACTTC
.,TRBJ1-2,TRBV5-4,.,CASSLLQSNYGYTF,TGTGCCAGCAGCTTGTTACAGTCTAACTATGGCTACACCTTC
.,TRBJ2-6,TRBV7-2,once,CASSLGNSGANVLTF,TGTGCCAGCAGCTTAGGAAACTCTGGGGCCAACGTCCTGACTTTC
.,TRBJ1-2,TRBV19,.,CASSPRTGDLYGYTF,TGTGCCAGTAGTCCGAGAACGGGAGATCTCTATGGCTACACCTTC
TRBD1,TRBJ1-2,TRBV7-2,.,CASSRTGTGLNYGYTF,TGTGCCAGCAGCCGCACCGGGACAGGGTTAAACTATGGCTACACCTTC
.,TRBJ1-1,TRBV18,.,CASSPGVSAEAFF,TGTGCCAGCTCACCCGGTGTCAGCGCTGAAGCTTTCTTT
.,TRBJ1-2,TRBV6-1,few,CASRQTSGGYTF,TGTGCCAGCAGACAGACCTCGGGAGGCTACACCTTC
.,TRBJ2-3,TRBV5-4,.,CASKPPLSTDTQYF,TGTGCCAGCAAACCACCTCTTAGCACAGATACGCAGTATTTT
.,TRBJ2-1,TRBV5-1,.,CASSPDLGWDNEQFF,TGCGCCAGCAGTCCCGACTTAGGGTGGGACAATGAGCAGTTCTTC
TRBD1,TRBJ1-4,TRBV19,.,CASSIDTGTGQEKLFF,TGTGCCAGTAGTATAGACACCGGGACAGGGCAGGAAAAACTGTTTTTT
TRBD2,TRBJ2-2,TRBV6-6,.,CASSWTSPNTGELFF,TGTGCCAGCAGTTGGACTAGCCCGAACACCGGGGAGCTGTTTTTT
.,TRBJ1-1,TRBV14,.,CASSLQPYTEAFF,TGTGCCAGCAGCCTTCAACCGTACACTGAAGCTTTCTTT
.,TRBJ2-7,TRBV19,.,CASSPGNGGLGHYEQYF,TGTGCCAGTTCCCCGGGGAATGGCGGGTTGGGGCACTACGAGCAGTACTTC
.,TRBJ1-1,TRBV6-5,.,CASTNDLNTEAFF,TGTGCCAGCACGAACGACCTGAACACTGAAGCTTTCTTT